This T cell receptor (beta chain) was retrieved from a study of OX40 agonist ivuxolimab in advanced cancers. The overall study: Earlier treatment with anti-PD-1, anti-PD-L1 or anti-CTLA-4 was permitted, and roughly 42% had received some.

The study's findings and limits: People who partly responded at 0.1-3.0 mg/kg had some of the least clonal expansion seen.

Trimming took off 2 bases at V and 0 bases at J, with 12 bases between the two ends. Germline V lookup: CDR1 WSHSY, CDR2 SAAADI. The CDR3 totals 16 residues. Only in-frame clones appear in the TCRdb table, and some are missing; sequencing was by immunoSEQ multiplex PCR. The data show around 62,000 clones, with around 86% seen just once and approximately 0.39% held by the top ten. With respect to this clone: The antigen is undetermined.

The source material was CD4+ or CD8+ T cells sorted from blood, sampled in a trial of the OX40 agonist ivuxolimab. The TCR comes from an adult with an advanced solid tumor such as melanoma, head and neck, liver or kidney cancer. The rearrangement joins TRBV10-2 to TRBJ2-3; D is perhaps TRBD2 (6 bases). The CDR3 sequence is CASSERAGPSTDTQYF. DNA of the CDR3: TGCGCCAGCAGTGAGCGAGCGGGTCCTAGCACAGATACGCAGTATTTT.